This is a list of T cell receptor beta chains from one sample in a study of long-term antiretroviral therapy in people with HIV. Some clones are missing from TCRdb's copy, which holds only in-frame ones; the method was immunoSEQ multiplex PCR. The table has about 20,000 clones, 82% seen once. Sequencing was performed on unsorted PBMCs, taken approximately 2.5 years after starting antiretroviral therapy. All receptors derive from a man aged 35 to 55 with HIV. Each CDR3 is given with its conserved first and last residue. The order of the fields is clone size, D gene, V gene, J gene, CDR3 DNA, CDR3 protein. A D gene is named only where the DNA matches it firmly. Not all rows give a size; the values are once, few, many and, for expanded clones, a class.

>few|-|TRBV11-2|TRBJ2-3
TGTGCCAGCAGCCCGGCCGGACTAGATACGCAGTATTTT
CASSPAGLDTQYF
>-|-|TRBV25-1|TRBJ2-7
TGTGCCAGCAGTGAATATACGGGAGAGGGCCACGAGCAGTACTTC
CASSEYTGEGHEQYF
>-|TRBD2|TRBV7-2|TRBJ2-5
TGTGCCAGCAGCTCGGGACTAGCGGATCAAGAGACCCAGTACTTC
CASSSGLADQETQYF
>-|TRBD2|TRBV13|TRBJ2-1
TGTGCCAGCAGCTTACGAACAGCGGGAGGCCCCAATGAGCAGTTCTTC
CASSLRTAGGPNEQFF
>once|-|TRBV7-9|TRBJ1-1
TGTGCCAGCAGCCTCCGAGATGGGGACACTGAAGCTTTCTTT
CASSLRDGDTEAFF
>-|TRBD2|TRBV7-3|TRBJ2-1
TGTGCCAGCAGCTTAACGTCGGCGGGGGGATTGGCACGCGAGCAGTTCTTC
CASSLTSAGGLAREQFF
>-|-|TRBV19|TRBJ2-7
TGTGCCAGTAGTATCACGGGCCCCTACGAGCAGTACTTC
CASSITGPYEQYF
>-|-|TRBV29-1|TRBJ2-3
TGCAGCGTTGAGGCGGACAGAGATACGCAGTATTTT
CSVEADRDTQYF
>-|-|TRBV7-2|TRBJ2-7
TGTGCCAGCAGCCCTCCCCGGCCTACCTACGAGCAGTACTTC
CASSPPRPTYEQYF
>-|-|TRBV7-9|TRBJ1-2
TGTGCCAGCAGCTTAGCGCGGGCAGCAAGCGGCTACACCTTC
CASSLARAASGYTF
>-|-|TRBV25-1|TRBJ2-6
TGTGCCAGCATTTCGCCCCTCTCTGGGGCCAACGTCCTGACTTTC
CASISPLSGANVLTF
>-|TRBD1|TRBV18|TRBJ1-1
TGTGCCAGCTCACCCAGACAGGGCCCGAACACTGAAGCTTTCTTT
CASSPRQGPNTEAFF
>-|-|TRBV7-8|TRBJ1-2
TGTGCCAGCAGCCGCCGAGAAGGGCCTAGCTATGGCTACACCTTC
CASSRREGPSYGYTF
>-|TRBD1|TRBV29-1|TRBJ2-7
TGCAGCGTTGAAGTACCGGGACAGCACTACGAGCAGTACTTC
CSVEVPGQHYEQYF
>-|-|TRBV14|TRBJ2-2
TGTGCCAGCAGCCAGGCCCCGAACACCGGGGAGCTGTTTTTT
CASSQAPNTGELFF
>-|TRBD2|TRBV7-3|TRBJ2-7
TGTGCCAGCAGCTTTACCCCGGGAGGAGAGCAGTACTTC
CASSFTPGGEQYF
>-|TRBD1|TRBV6-5|TRBJ1-2
TGTGCCAGCGGGCTGGACAGGTCTGACTATGGCTACACCTTC
CASGLDRSDYGYTF
>-|-|TRBV19|TRBJ2-7
TGTGCCAGTAGTAGCCGGAGAAACGACGAGCAGTACTTC
CASSSRRNDEQYF
>-|-|TRBV29-1|TRBJ2-7
TGCAGCGTTGTGGCGGGGAGCTCCTACGAGCAGTACTTC
CSVVAGSSYEQYF
>-|-|TRBV5-8|TRBJ2-5
TGTGCCAGCAGCTTGGACAGGGAAGAGACCCAGTACTTC
CASSLDREETQYF
>-|-|TRBV19|TRBJ1-1
TGTGCCAGTAAGGGGAACACTGAAGCTTTCTTT
CASKGNTEAFF
>-|-|TRBV6-1|TRBJ1-2
TGTGCCAGCAGTGCCGGGCCAGGGAGTGGCTATGGCTACACCTTC
CASSAGPGSGYGYTF
>-|-|TRBV5-6|TRBJ1-2
TGTGCCAGCAGCCCGGCAGGGACTTTCTATGGCTACACCTTC
CASSPAGTFYGYTF
>once|-|TRBV5-1|TRBJ1-4
TGCGCCAGCAGCTTGGTTGAACGGCGGGGGTTGAGTAATGAAAAACTGTTTTTT
CASSLVERRGLSNEKLFF
>few|TRBD2|TRBV7-3|TRBJ2-3
TGTGCCAGCAGCTCGGCGGGGGGGCAAATAGATACGCAGTATTTT
CASSSAGGQIDTQYF
>-|-|TRBV5-4|TRBJ2-3
TGTGCCAGCAAACCGGGGGCAGGAGATACGCAGTATTTT
CASKPGAGDTQYF
>-|-|TRBV18|TRBJ2-1
TGTGCCAGCTCACCAGGTTCCCCTCCGTTAGGGCAGGGTATAAATGAGCAGTTCTTC
CASSPGSPPLGQGINEQFF
>-|-|TRBV10-3|TRBJ2-7
TGTGCCATCAGTGAGTCCCAACAGGGATCCTACGAGCAGTACTTC
CAISESQQGSYEQYF
>-|-|TRBV9|TRBJ2-7
TGTGCCAGCAGCCCGGCCTATGACTCGAGCTCCTACGAGCAGTACTTC
CASSPAYDSSSYEQYF
>-|TRBD1|TRBV7-3|TRBJ2-3
TGTGCCAGCAGCTTACACCTGGGATCCGGGACAGAAAGCACAGATACGCAGTATTTT
CASSLHLGSGTESTDTQYF
>-|-|TRBV27|TRBJ2-3
TGTGCCAGCAGAACCGTCCTAGGCACAGATACGCAGTATTTT
CASRTVLGTDTQYF
>-|-|TRBV12-5|TRBJ2-2
TGTGCTAGTGGTTTGGGTGGGAACACCGGGGAGCTGTTTTTT
CASGLGGNTGELFF
>few|-|TRBV11-2|TRBJ2-4
TGTGCCAGCAGCAGTACGGCAGCCAAAAACATTCAGTACTTC
CASSSTAAKNIQYF
>-|-|TRBV5-1|TRBJ1-1
TGCGCCAGCAGCGTCGGCGAGGGGAACACTGAAGCTTTCTTT
CASSVGEGNTEAFF
>-|-|TRBV5-1|TRBJ2-2
TGCGCCAGCAGCCCTCAAGACACCGGGGAGCTGTTTTTT
CASSPQDTGELFF
>-|-|TRBV5-6|TRBJ1-6
TGTGCCAGCAGCCTGGTAGGGGCAAATTCACCCCTCCACTTT
CASSLVGANSPLHF
>-|TRBD2|TRBV19|TRBJ2-5
TGTGCCAGTATTTCCACCGCGGGGGGGCGAGAGACCCAGTACTTC
CASISTAGGRETQYF
>-|TRBD1|TRBV27|TRBJ2-1
TGTGCCAGCAGCCCCGTGGTGAAGGGGGCAGGTGAGCAGTTCTTC
CASSPVVKGAGEQFF
>-|TRBD1|TRBV29-1|TRBJ2-7
TGCAGCGTTGAATTGGGGACAGGCTCCAACGAGCAGTACTTC
CSVELGTGSNEQYF
>-|-|TRBV27|TRBJ1-5
TGTGCCAGCAGTTTATCGGGGGGAGGGACTCGCAATCAGCCCCAGCATTTT
CASSLSGGGTRNQPQHF
>-|-|TRBV7-6|TRBJ1-4
TGTGCCAGCAGCTTAAGTCAGGGGAATGAAAAACTGTTTTTT
CASSLSQGNEKLFF
>-|-|TRBV7-2|TRBJ2-3
TGTGCCAGCAGCTTAGTGATTACAGGGTCCACAGATACGCAGTATTTT
CASSLVITGSTDTQYF
>few|-|TRBV19|TRBJ2-7
TGTGCCAGTAGCATAGGGATTAGGGGATACGAGCAGTACTTC
CASSIGIRGYEQYF
>-|-|TRBV7-2|TRBJ2-1
TGTGCCAGCAGCTTAGAACTGGTCGTGCAGTTCTTC
CASSLELVVQFF
>-|-|TRBV5-1|TRBJ2-3
TGCGCCAGCCGATTGGGGGTGAGCACAGATACGCAGTATTTT
CASRLGVSTDTQYF
>-|-|TRBV5-6|TRBJ2-7
TGTGCCAGCAGCTTGTTTGGGACACAGACCTACGAGCAGTACTTC
CASSLFGTQTYEQYF
>-|-|TRBV11-2|TRBJ1-1
TGTGCCAGCAGCTTTGCCGAGACGTACACTGAAGCTTTCTTT
CASSFAETYTEAFF
>-|-|TRBV5-6|TRBJ1-1
TGTGCCAGCAGCTCTAGATATACGGGCGGGAGGAACACTGAAGCTTTCTTT
CASSSRYTGGRNTEAFF